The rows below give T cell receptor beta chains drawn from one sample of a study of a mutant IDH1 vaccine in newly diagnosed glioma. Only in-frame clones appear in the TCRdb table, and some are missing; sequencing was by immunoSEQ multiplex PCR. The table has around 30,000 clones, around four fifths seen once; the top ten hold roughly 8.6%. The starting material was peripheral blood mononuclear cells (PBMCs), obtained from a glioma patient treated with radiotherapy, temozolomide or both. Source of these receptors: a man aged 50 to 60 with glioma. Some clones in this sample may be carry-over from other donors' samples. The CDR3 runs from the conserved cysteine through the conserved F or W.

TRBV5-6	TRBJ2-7	CASSPDGTGVRGQYF
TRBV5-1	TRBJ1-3	CASSSGGGLFGNTIYF
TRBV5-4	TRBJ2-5	CASTLGLAGEETQYF
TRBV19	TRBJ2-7	CASRTGPDSYEQYF
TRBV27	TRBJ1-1	CASSSHRGFMGTEAFF
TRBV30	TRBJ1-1	CAWAGRREGSPFF
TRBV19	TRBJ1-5	CASSNDRVQPQHF
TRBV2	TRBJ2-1	CASRAVLYNEQFF
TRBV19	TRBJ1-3	CASSIASPRNTIYF
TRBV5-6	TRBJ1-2	CASILRGAYGYTF
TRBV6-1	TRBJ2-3	CASASGDTQYF
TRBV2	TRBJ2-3	CASSEMYTQYF
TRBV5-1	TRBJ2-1	CASRGSYNEQFF
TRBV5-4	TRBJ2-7	CASSSPGQGAEQYF
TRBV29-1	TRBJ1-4	CSVESTGQGWGKLFF
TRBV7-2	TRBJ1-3	CASSPAGLSGNTIYF
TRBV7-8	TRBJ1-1	CASSLTGETEAFF
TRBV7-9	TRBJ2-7	CASSSNPYEQYF